This T cell receptor (beta chain) was sequenced during a study of CD8 T cells in Susac syndrome. V was shortened by 4 bases and J by 1 base, with 14 bases between the two germline ends. This CDR3 region has 15 residues. Germline CDR1 and CDR2: SGHTA and FQGNSA. TCR beta sequencing covered blood CD8+ and CD4+ T cells. Healthy donors constituted the control group, matched for age and sex. Both CD4+ and CD8+ T cells were negatively isolated, and TEMRA cells underwent FACS enrichment. Random-hexamer reverse transcription was applied to about 0.5 to 1 ug RNA. Amplification of TCR beta CDR3 was carried out by immunoSEQ multiplex PCR, which covered 54 Vbeta and 13 Jbeta segments. TCRdb fed the immunoSEQ multiplex PCR reads into MiXCR, producing one record per CDR3 protein. Of around 200,000 distinct CDR3 sequences listed, around 95% are singletons.

The TCR sequence derives from a human donor in good health. The V and J genes are TRBV7-2 and TRBJ2-7; tentative D call: TRBD1 (5 bases). Sequences were obtained from CD4+ T cells from PBMCs. CDR3 nucleotides: TGTGCCAGCAGCTCCCCGGCAGGGCTATCCTACGAGCAGTACTTC. Its protein is CASSSPAGLSYEQYF. Together with reference TRBV7-2 and TRBJ2-7, the CDR3 gives the full variable domain: GAGVSQSPSNKVTEKGKDVELRCDPISGHTALYWYRQSLGQGLEFLIYFQGNSAPDKSGLPSDRFSAERTGGSVSTLTIQRTQQEDSAVYLCASSSPAGLSYEQYFGPGTRLTVT.